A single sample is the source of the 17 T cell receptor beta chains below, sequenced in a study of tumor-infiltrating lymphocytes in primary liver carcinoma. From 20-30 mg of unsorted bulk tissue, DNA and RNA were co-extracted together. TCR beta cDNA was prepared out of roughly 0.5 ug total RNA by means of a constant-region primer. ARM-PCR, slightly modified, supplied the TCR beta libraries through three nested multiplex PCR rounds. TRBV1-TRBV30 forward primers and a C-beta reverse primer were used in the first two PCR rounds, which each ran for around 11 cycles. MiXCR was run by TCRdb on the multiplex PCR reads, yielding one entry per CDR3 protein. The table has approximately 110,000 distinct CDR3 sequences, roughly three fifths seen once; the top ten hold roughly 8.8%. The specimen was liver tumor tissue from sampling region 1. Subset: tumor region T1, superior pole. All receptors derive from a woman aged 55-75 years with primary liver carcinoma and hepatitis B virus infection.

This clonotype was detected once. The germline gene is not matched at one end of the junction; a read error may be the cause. The CDR3 loop reads CTSSLGGGEGNEQFF. DNA of the CDR3: TGTACCAGCAGCCTGGGGGGAGGTGAGGGCAATGAGCAGTTCTTC. The V call is TRBV11-3, the J call TRBJ2-1, with D possibly matching TRBD2 (6 bases). The CDR3 has 15 residues. CDR1 and CDR2 (germline): SGHNT, YENEEA. The entire variable domain, with the rest obtained from reference TRBV11-3 and TRBJ2-1, is as follows: EAGVVQSPRYKIIEKKQPVAFWCNPISGHNTLYWYLQNLGQGPELLIRYENEEAVDDSQLPKDRFSAERLKGVDSTLKIQPAELGDSAVYLCTSSLGGGEGNEQFFGPGTRLTVL.

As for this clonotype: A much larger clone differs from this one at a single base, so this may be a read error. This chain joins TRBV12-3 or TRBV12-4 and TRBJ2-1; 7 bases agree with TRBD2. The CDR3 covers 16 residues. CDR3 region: CASGLAGGAPYNEQFF. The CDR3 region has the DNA TGTGCCAGCGGTTTAGCGGGCGGAGCACCTTACAATGAGCAGTTCTTC.

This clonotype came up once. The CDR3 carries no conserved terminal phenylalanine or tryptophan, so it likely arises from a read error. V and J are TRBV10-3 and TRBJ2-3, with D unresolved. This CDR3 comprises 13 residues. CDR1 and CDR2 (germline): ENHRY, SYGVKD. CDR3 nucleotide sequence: TGTGTCATCAGTGACCACCTCGGAGATACGCAGTATTTA. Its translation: CVISDHLGDTQYL.

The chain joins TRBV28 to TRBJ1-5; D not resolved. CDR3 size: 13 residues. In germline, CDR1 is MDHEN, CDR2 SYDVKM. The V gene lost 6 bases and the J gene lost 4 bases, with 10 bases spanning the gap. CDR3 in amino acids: CASSYNRNQPQHF. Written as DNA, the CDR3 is TGTGCCAGCAGCTACAATAGAAATCAGCCCCAGCATTTT.

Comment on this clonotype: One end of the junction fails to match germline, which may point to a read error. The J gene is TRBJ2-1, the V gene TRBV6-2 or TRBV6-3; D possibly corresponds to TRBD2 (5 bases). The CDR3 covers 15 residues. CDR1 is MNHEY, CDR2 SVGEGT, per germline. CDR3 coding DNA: TGTGTCAGCGAAACCACTAGGAGTTCCTACAATGAGCAGTTCTTC. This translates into CVSETTRSSYNEQFF.

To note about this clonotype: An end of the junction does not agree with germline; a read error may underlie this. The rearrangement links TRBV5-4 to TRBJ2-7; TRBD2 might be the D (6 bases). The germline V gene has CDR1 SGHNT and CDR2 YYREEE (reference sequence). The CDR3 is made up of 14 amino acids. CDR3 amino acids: CAGSAGTVPYEQYF. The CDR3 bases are TGTGCCGGCAGTGCCGGGACTGTTCCCTACGAGCAGTACTTC.

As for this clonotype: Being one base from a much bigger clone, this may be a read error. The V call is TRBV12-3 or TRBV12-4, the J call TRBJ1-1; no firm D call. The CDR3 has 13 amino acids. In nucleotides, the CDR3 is TGTACCAGCAGTGTCAGGCAGAACACTGAAGCTTTCTTT. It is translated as CTSSVRQNTEAFF.

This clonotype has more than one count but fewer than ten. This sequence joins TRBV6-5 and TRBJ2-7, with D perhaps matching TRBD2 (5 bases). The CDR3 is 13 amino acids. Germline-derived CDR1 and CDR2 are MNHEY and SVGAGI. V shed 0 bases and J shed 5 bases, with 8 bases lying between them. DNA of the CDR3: TGTGCCAGCAGTTACTCGGGAGTTCACGAGCAGTACTTC. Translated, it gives CASSYSGVHEQYF.

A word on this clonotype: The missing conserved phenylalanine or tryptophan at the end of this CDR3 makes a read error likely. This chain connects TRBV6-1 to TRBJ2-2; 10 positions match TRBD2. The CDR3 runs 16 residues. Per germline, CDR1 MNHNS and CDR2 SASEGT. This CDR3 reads CARSSGTSVNKGELFL. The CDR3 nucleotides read TGTGCCCGCAGCTCCGGGACTAGCGTTAACAAGGGGGAGCTGTTTCTT.

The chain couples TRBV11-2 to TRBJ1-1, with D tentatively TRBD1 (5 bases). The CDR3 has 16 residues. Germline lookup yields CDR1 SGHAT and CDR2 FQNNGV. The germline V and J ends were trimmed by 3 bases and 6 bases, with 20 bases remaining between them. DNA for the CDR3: TGTGCCAGCAGCTTGGTAGGGGTTAATTGGGTCGCTGAAGCTTTCTTT. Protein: CASSLVGVNWVAEAFF.

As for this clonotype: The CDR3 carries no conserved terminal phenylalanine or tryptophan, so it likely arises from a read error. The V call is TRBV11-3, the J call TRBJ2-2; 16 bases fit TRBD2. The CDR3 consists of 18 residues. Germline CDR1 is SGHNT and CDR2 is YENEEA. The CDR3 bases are TGTGCCAGCAGCGAGGGACTAGCGGGAGGGCAAAGGACCGGGAAGCTGTTTTGT. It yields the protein CASSEGLAGGQRTGKLFC.

Here the CDR3 reads CASNPRDRLNEQFF. CDR3 DNA sequence: TGTGCCAGCAACCCTCGGGACAGGCTCAATGAGCAGTTCTTC. This chain uses TRBV4-2 with TRBJ2-1; 8 bases fit TRBD1. CDR3 length equals 14 residues. Trimming at V came to 7 bases and at J to 6 bases, leaving 8 bases not matched to a gene. The germline gives CDR1 LGHNA, CDR2 YNFKEQ.

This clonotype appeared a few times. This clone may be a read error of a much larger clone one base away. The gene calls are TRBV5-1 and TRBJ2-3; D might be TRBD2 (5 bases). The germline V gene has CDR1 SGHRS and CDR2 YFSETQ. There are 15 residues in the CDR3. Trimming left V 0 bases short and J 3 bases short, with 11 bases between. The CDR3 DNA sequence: TGCGCCAGCAGCTTGGCCACTAGTTCGACAGATACGCAGTATTTT. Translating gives CASSLATSSTDTQYF.

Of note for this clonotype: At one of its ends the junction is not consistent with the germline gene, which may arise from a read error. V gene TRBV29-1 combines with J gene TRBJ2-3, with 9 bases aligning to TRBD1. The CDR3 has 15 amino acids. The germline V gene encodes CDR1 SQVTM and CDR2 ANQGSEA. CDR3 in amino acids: CSRGGQGGWGDKQYF. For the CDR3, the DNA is TGCAGCAGAGGGGGACAGGGAGGTTGGGGAGATAAGCAGTATTTT.

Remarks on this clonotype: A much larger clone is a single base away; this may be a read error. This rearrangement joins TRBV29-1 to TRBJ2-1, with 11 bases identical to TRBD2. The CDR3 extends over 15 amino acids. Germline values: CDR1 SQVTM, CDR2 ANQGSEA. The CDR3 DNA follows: TGCACCGTTGGGGAGGTAGCGGGAGGGCCAGCTGAGCAGTTCTTC. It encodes CTVGEVAGGPAEQFF.

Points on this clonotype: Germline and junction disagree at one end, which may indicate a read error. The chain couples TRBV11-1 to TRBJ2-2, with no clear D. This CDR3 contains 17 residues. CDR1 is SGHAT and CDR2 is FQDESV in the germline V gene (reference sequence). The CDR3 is CASSARPILINSGELFF. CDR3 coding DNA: TGTGCCAGCAGCGCCCGGCCAATCCTAATTAACAGCGGGGAGCTGTTTTTT.

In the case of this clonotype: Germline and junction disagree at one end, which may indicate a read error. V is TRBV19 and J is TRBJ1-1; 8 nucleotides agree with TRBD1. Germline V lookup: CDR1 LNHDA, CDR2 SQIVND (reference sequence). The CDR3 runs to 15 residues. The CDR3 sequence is CASSQQDRVKTDAFF. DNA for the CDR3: TGTGCCAGTAGCCAGCAGGACAGGGTGAAAACTGACGCTTTCTTT. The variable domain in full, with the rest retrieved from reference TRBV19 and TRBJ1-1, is DGGITQSPKYLFRKEGQNVTLSCEQNLNHDAMYWYRQDPGQGLRLIYYSQIVNDFQKGDIAEGYSVSREKKESFPLTVTSAQKNPTAFYLCASSQQDRVKTDAFFGQGTRLTVV.